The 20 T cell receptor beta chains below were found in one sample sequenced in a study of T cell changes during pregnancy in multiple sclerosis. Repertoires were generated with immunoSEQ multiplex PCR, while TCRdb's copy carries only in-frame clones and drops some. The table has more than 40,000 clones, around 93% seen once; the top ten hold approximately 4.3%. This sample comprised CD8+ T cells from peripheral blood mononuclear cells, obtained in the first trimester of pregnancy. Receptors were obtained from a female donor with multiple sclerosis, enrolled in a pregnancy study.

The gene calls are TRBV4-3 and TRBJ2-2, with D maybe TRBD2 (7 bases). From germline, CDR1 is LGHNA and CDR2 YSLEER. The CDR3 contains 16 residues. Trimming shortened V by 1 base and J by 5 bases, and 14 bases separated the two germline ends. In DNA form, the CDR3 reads TGCGCCAGCAGCCAAGTGGCGGGGGCGAGAACCGGGGAGCTGTTTTTT. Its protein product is CASSQVAGARTGELFF.

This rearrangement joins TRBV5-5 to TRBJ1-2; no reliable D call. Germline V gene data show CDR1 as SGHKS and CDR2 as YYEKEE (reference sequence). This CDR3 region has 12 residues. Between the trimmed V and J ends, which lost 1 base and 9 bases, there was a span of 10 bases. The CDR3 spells CASSLYGTSYTF. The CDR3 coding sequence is TGTGCCAGCAGCTTGTATGGTACTAGCTACACCTTC.

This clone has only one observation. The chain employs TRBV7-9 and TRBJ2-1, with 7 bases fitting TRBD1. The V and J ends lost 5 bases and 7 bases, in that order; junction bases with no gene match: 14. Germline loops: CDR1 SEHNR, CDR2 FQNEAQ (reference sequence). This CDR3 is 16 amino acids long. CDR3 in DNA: TGTGCCAGCAGCCGGAGCACAAGGGGGCCGTATAATGAGCAGTTCTTC. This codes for CASSRSTRGPYNEQFF. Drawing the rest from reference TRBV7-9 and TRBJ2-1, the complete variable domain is DTGVSQNPRHKITKRGQNVTFRCDPISEHNRLYWYRQTLGQGPEFLTYFQNEAQLEKSRLLSDRFSAERPKGSFSTLEIQRTEQGDSAMYLCASSRSTRGPYNEQFFGPGTRLTVL.

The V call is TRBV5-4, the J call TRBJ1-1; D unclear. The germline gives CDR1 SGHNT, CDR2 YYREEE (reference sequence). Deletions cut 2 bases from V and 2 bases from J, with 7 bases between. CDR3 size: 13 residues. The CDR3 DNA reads TGTGCCAGCAGCTTACGAGGTAACACTGAAGCTTTCTTT. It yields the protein CASSLRGNTEAFF.

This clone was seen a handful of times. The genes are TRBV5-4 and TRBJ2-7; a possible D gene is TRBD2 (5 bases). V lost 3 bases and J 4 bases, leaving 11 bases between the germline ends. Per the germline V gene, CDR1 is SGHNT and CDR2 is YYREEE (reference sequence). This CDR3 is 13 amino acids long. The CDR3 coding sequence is TGTGCCAGCAGCTCTGTGGGAGCATACGAGCAGTACTTC. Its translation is CASSSVGAYEQYF.

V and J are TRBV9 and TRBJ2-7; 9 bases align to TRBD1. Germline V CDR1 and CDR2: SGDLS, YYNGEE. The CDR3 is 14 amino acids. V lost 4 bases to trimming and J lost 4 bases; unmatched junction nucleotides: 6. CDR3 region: CASSFGQGKYEQYF. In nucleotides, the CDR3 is TGTGCCAGCAGCTTTGGACAGGGGAAGTACGAGCAGTACTTC.

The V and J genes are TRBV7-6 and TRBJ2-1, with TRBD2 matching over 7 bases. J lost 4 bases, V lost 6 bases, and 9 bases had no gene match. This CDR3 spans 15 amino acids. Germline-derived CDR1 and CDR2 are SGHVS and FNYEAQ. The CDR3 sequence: CASRGERGMYNEQFF. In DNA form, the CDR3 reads TGTGCCAGCAGGGGCGAGCGGGGCATGTACAATGAGCAGTTCTTC.

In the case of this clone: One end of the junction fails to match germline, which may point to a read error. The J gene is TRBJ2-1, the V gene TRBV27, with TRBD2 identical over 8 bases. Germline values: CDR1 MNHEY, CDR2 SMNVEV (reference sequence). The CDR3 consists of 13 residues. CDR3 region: CASSLNGGGPMIF. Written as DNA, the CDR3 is TGTGCCAGCAGTTTAAACGGGGGGGGACCGATGATCTTC.

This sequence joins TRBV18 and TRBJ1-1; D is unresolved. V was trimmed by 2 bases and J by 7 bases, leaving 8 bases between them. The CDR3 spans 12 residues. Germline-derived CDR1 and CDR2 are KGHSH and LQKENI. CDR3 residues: CASSPGRDEAFF. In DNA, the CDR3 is TGTGCCAGCTCACCAGGACGGGATGAAGCTTTCTTT.

The CDR3 nucleotides are TGTGCCAGCAGGAGATCCGGGACAGGGATCTCTGGGGCCAACGTCCTGACTTTC. Translated: CASRRSGTGISGANVLTF. The genes are TRBV25-1 and TRBJ2-6; 9 bases match TRBD1. CDR1 and CDR2 from the germline V gene are MGHDK and SYGVNS. This CDR3 region has 18 residues. Trimming at V came to 6 bases and at J to 0 bases, leaving 9 bases not matched to a gene.

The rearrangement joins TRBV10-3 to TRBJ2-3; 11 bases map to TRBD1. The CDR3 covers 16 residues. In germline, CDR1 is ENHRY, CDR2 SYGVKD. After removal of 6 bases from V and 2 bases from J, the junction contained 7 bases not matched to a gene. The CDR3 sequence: CAIRPGQGGLTDTQYF. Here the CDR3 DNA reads TGTGCCATCAGGCCGGGACAGGGGGGCCTCACAGATACGCAGTATTTT.

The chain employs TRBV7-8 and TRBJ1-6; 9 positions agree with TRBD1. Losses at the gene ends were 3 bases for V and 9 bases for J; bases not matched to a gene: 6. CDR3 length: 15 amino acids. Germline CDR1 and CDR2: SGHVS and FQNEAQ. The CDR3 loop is CASSLSGTGSSPLHF. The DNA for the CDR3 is TGTGCCAGCAGCTTGTCCGGGACAGGGAGTTCACCCCTCCACTTT.

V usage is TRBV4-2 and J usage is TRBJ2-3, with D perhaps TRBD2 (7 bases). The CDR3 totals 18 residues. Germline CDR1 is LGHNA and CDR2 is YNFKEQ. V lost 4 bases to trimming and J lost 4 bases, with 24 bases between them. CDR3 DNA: TGTGCCAGCAGCCTCCTAGAGGAAGGGGGGGCCATTGCAGATACGCAGTATTTT. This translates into CASSLLEEGGAIADTQYF.

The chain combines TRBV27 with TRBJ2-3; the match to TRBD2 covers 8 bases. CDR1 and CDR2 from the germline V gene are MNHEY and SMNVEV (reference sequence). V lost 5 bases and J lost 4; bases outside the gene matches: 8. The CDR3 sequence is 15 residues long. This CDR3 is CASSGVAGLADTQYF. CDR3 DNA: TGTGCCAGCAGTGGGGTAGCGGGATTGGCAGATACGCAGTATTTT.

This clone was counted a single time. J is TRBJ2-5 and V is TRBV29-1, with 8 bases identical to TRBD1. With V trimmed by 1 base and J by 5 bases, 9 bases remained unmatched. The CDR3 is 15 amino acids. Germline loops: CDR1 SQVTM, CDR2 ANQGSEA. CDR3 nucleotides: TGCAGCGTTGAAGCGGCAGGGGGCTTTTCGGAGACCCAGTACTTC. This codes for CSVEAAGGFSETQYF.

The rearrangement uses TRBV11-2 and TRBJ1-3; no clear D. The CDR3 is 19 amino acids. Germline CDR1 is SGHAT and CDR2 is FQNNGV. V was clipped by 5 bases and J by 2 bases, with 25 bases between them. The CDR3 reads CASSPDRREYRFTGNTIYF. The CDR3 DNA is TGTGCCAGCAGCCCCGATCGTCGGGAGTACAGATTCACTGGAAACACCATATATTTT.

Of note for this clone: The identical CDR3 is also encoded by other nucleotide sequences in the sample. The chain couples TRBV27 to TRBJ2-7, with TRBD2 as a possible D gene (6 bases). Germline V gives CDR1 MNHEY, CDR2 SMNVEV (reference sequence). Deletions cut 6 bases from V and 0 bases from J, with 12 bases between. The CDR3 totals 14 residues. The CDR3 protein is CASSPGTFSYEQYF. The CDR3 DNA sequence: TGTGCCAGCAGCCCCGGGACTTTCTCCTACGAGCAGTACTTC.

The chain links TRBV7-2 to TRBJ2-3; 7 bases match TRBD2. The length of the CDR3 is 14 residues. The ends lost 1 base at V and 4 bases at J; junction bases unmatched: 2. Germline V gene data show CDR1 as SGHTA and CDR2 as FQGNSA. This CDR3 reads CASSLVGRADTQYF. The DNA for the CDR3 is TGTGCCAGCAGCTTAGTGGGGAGGGCAGATACGCAGTATTTT.

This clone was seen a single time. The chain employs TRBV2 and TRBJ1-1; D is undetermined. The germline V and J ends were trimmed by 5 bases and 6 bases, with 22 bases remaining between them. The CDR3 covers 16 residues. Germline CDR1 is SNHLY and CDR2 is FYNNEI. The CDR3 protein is CASSTRAPRESAEAFF. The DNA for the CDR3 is TGTGCCAGCAGTACTAGGGCCCCAAGGGAGTCGGCTGAAGCTTTCTTT.

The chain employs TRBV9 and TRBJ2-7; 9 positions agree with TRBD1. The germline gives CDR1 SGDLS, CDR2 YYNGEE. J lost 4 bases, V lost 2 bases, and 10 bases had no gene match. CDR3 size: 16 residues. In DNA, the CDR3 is TGTGCCAGCAGCGTTTCATCGGGACAGGGCGAGTACGAGCAGTACTTC. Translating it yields CASSVSSGQGEYEQYF.